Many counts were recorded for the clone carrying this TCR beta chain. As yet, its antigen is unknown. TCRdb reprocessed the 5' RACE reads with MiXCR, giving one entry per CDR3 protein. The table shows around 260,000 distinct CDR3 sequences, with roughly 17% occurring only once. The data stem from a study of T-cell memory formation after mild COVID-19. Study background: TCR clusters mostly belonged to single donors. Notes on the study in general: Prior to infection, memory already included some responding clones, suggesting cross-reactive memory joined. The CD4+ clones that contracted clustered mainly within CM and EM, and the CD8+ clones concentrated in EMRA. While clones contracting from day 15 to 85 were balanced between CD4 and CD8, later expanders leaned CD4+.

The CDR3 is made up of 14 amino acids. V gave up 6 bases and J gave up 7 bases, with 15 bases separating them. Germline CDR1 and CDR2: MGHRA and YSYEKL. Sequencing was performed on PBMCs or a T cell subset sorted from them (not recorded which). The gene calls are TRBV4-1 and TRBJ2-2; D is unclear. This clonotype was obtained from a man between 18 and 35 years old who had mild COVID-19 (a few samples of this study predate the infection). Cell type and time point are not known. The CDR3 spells CASRSPLASGELFF. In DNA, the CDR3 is TGCGCCAGCAGGTCTCCATTGGCCAGCGGGGAGCTGTTTTTT.